This T cell receptor (beta chain) was sequenced for a study of cytomegalovirus exposure and HLA in healthy donors. Study-wide results and caveats: The TCR clusters that emerged in the first cohort tended, a later analysis found, to co-occur in the 95 to 150 validation repertoires.

The sample holds one count of this clone. The antigen is unknown. Here immunoSEQ multiplex PCR was the method, and the copy in TCRdb shows in-frame clones only, minus some. The sample carries approximately 59,000 clones, over 90% recorded once. In germline, CDR1 is MNHNS, CDR2 SASEGT. The CDR3 has 18 residues. V lost 0 bases and J lost 1; bases outside the gene matches: 9. The sequencing sample was made of PBMCs. The chain recombines TRBV6-1 with TRBJ2-1; the match to TRBD2 covers 7 bases. The TCR comes from a man younger than 35 in good health and CMV-seropositive. The CDR3 nucleotides are TGTGCCAGCAGTGAAGCGGTGGGCGGGAGTAGATCCTACAATGAGCAGTTCTTC. The encoded protein is CASSEAVGGSRSYNEQFF.